Listed below are T cell receptor beta chains from one sample, sequenced in a study of cytomegalovirus exposure and HLA in healthy donors. Sequencing used immunoSEQ multiplex PCR; TCRdb keeps in-frame clones, though not all of them. The table lists over 150,000 clones, approximately 85% of them singletons. Sequenced: PBMCs. The receptors were gathered from a girl between 5 and 17 years old in good health and CMV-seropositive. CDR3s include the opening cysteine and the closing phenylalanine or tryptophan. A D gene is named only where the DNA matches it firmly. Clone size is stated in some rows and not others, as once, few, many or a class when expanded.

clone_size j_call v_call d_call cdr3_aa cdr3_nt
- TRBJ1-5 TRBV7-9 TRBD1 CASSRDRDQPQHF TGTGCCAGCAGCCGGGACAGGGATCAGCCCCAGCATTTT
- TRBJ2-3 TRBV27 - CASSLQDTQYF TGTGCCAGCAGTTTACAGGATACGCAGTATTTT
- TRBJ1-5 TRBV2 - CASSTGQPQHF TGTGCCAGCAGTACAGGGCAGCCCCAGCATTTT
- TRBJ1-2 TRBV15 - CATSLEVRGDYGYTF TGTGCCACCAGCCTAGAGGTACGGGGGGACTATGGCTACACCTTC
- TRBJ2-1 TRBV30 TRBD2 CASGGGYNEQFF TGTGCCTCGGGGGGGGGCTACAATGAGCAGTTCTTC
- TRBJ1-3 TRBV19 - CASLDTLGNTIYF TGTGCCAGTCTGGACACCCTTGGAAACACCATATATTTT
- TRBJ2-5 TRBV10-3 - CAISETIDVQETQYF TGTGCCATCAGTGAGACTATAGACGTCCAAGAGACCCAGTACTTC
- TRBJ2-5 TRBV9 TRBD2 CASSVGTSGVNGGETQYF TGTGCCAGCAGCGTAGGGACTAGCGGGGTCAACGGGGGGGAGACCCAGTACTTC
- TRBJ2-7 TRBV29-1 - CSVQTRHTYEQYF TGCAGCGTTCAGACCAGGCATACCTACGAGCAGTACTTC
many TRBJ1-6 TRBV5-1 TRBD1 CASRYGQGNSPLHF TGCGCCAGCAGATACGGACAGGGTAATTCACCCCTCCACTTT
- TRBJ2-5 TRBV11-3 TRBD1 CASSLGTGRETQYF TGTGCCAGCAGCCTGGGGACAGGAAGAGAGACCCAGTACTTC
few TRBJ2-7 TRBV2 TRBD2 CASSPRGAGGGEQYF TGTGCCAGCAGTCCACGGGGCGCGGGGGGCGGCGAGCAGTACTTC
- TRBJ2-1 TRBV7-6 TRBD2 CASSPWTSGGSRNEQFF TGTGCCAGCAGCCCTTGGACTAGCGGGGGCTCGAGGAATGAGCAGTTCTTC
- TRBJ2-7 TRBV6-1 - CASRPGTLNYEQYF TGTGCCAGCAGACCGGGGACATTGAACTACGAGCAGTACTTC
- TRBJ2-2 TRBV4-3 TRBD1 CASSRDRGLDTGELFF TGCGCCAGCAGTCGGGACAGGGGGTTAGACACCGGGGAGCTGTTTTTT
- TRBJ2-7 TRBV11-2 TRBD1 CASSKVWDRYAEQYF TGTGCCAGCAGCAAGGTCTGGGACAGATACGCCGAGCAGTACTTC
- TRBJ2-7 TRBV30 TRBD1 CAWVRTGMTYEQYF TGTGCCTGGGTCAGGACAGGGATGACCTACGAGCAGTACTTC
- TRBJ1-2 TRBV5-4 TRBD1 CASRLQGPLNYGYTF TGTGCCAGCAGGCTACAGGGGCCCTTAAACTATGGCTACACCTTC
- TRBJ1-1 TRBV11-2 TRBD1 CASSSRGIREAFF TGTGCCAGCAGCTCCAGGGGGATACGTGAAGCTTTCTTT
- TRBJ2-7 TRBV7-2 - CASSFGQAGEQYF TGTGCCAGCAGCTTTGGACAGGCGGGAGAGCAGTACTTC
once TRBJ1-4 TRBV12-5 - CASGRNEKLFF TGTGCTAGTGGCCGGAATGAAAAACTGTTTTTT
- TRBJ2-7 TRBV2 TRBD1 CASRAPGQGVPEQYF TGTGCCAGCAGGGCTCCGGGACAGGGGGTGCCCGAGCAGTACTTC
- TRBJ1-1 TRBV7-2 - CASSLTGRANTEAFF TGTGCCAGCAGCTTAACTGGCAGGGCGAACACTGAAGCTTTCTTT
- TRBJ1-2 TRBV6-5 TRBD1 CASKPGQIYGYTF TGTGCCAGCAAGCCGGGACAGATATATGGCTACACCTTC
- TRBJ2-2 TRBV19 TRBD2 CASRLAGENTGELFF TGTGCCAGTAGGCTAGCGGGGGAAAACACCGGGGAGCTGTTTTTT
- TRBJ2-7 TRBV5-1 TRBD1 CASTETGVLGEQYF TGCGCCAGCACGGAGACAGGGGTTCTCGGCGAGCAGTACTTC
- TRBJ2-3 TRBV15 TRBD1 CATSSPQQGAGESQYF TGTGCCACCAGCAGCCCCCAGCAGGGGGCGGGTGAGTCGCAGTATTTT
- TRBJ2-7 TRBV10-2 TRBD1 CASSRDREYEQYF TGCGCCAGCAGTCGGGACAGAGAGTACGAGCAGTACTTC
- TRBJ2-5 TRBV2 TRBD2 CASNRLAGGQETQYF TGTGCCAGCAACAGACTAGCGGGGGGGCAAGAGACCCAGTACTTC
- TRBJ2-3 TRBV5-6 TRBD2 CASSGGLVGGTDTQYF TGTGCCAGCAGCGGGGGACTAGTGGGCGGCACAGATACGCAGTATTTT
- TRBJ2-7 TRBV9 TRBD2 CASSPRGLAGEPYEQYF TGTGCCAGCAGCCCGAGGGGACTAGCGGGGGAGCCCTACGAGCAGTACTTC
- TRBJ2-5 TRBV6-1 - CASSASATLEGETQYF TGTGCCAGCAGTGCTTCTGCCACCCTGGAGGGGGAGACCCAGTACTTC
- TRBJ2-1 TRBV19 TRBD1 CATWDSGSYEQFF TGTGCCACATGGGACAGTGGTTCCTATGAGCAGTTCTTC
- TRBJ2-5 TRBV5-1 - CASSPAVTNLAPAETQYF TGCGCCAGCAGCCCGGCGGTTACAAATCTAGCTCCGGCGGAGACCCAGTACTTC
- TRBJ1-5 TRBV6-5 - CASNQGQGKPQHF TGTGCCAGCAACCAGGGCCAGGGAAAGCCCCAGCATTTT
- TRBJ2-2 TRBV7-6 TRBD2 CASSLLSGGDTGELFF TGTGCCAGCAGCTTACTTTCGGGAGGGGACACCGGGGAGCTGTTTTTT
- TRBJ1-2 TRBV4-3 - CASSQDLIGGDPTF TGCGCCAGCAGCCAAGATCTTATAGGGGGGGACCCCACCTTC
- TRBJ1-2 TRBV5-1 - CASSSDSARGYTF TGCGCCAGCAGCTCCGACTCAGCTCGGGGCTACACCTTC
- TRBJ1-2 TRBV9 - CASSAPSQANYGYTF TGTGCCAGCAGCGCCCCTTCACAGGCTAACTATGGCTACACCTTC
- TRBJ2-5 TRBV9 TRBD2 CASSPGTSGQTQYF TGTGCCAGCAGCCCAGGGACTAGCGGGCAGACCCAGTACTTC
- TRBJ1-2 TRBV15 - CATSSPHGPNYGYTF TGTGCCACCAGCAGCCCCCACGGTCCCAATTATGGCTACACCTTC
- TRBJ2-3 TRBV21-1 - CASSNRGTSGGDTQYF TGTGCCAGCAGCAATCGGGGCACTAGCGGGGGAGATACGCAGTATTTT